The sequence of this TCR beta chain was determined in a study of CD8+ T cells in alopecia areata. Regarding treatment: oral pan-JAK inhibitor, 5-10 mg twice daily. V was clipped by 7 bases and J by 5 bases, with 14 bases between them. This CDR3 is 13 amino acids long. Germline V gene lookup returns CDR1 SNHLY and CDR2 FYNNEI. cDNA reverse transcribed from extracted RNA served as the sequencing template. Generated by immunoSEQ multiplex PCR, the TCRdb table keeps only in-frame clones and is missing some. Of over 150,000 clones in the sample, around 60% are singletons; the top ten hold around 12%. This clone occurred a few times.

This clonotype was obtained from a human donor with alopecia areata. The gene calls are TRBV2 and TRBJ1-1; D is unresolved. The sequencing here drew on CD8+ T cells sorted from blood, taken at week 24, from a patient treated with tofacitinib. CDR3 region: CASTRAARTEAFF. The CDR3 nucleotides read TGTGCCAGCACCCGAGCGGCCAGGACTGAAGCTTTCTTT.